This TCR beta chain was identified in a study of PD-1 blockade in classical Hodgkin lymphoma. Germline CDR1 LNHDA, CDR2 SQIVND (reference sequence). The ends were cut back, 1 base at V and 0 bases at J, with 12 bases in the middle. The length of the CDR3 is 16 residues. There was relapse after autologous stem cell transplantation in every patient, and there was variation in brentuximab vedotin exposure. Remarks on this clone: What it recognizes is unknown.

Some clones are missing from TCRdb's copy, which holds only in-frame ones; the method was immunoSEQ multiplex PCR. The sample has about 41,000 clones, around 86% seen once. General observations from the study: Newly diagnosed patients reportedly trailed healthy donors in baseline TCR diversity. While CD8+ TCR diversity did not rise significantly by C4D1, CD4+ TCR diversity did. Some patients began nivolumab under 1 year after ASCT. These patients were excluded from later analyses. Repertoires differed for reasons still undefined, possibly disease activity or prior therapy.

This clonotype originated in a human donor with classical Hodgkin lymphoma. J is TRBJ1-2 and V is TRBV19, with a tentative D call TRBD1 (6 bases). Sequencing was performed on peripheral blood mononuclear cells (PBMCs), taken before the second cycle of nivolumab. The CDR3 reads CASSIVQGTANYGYTF. The CDR3 DNA is TGTGCCAGTAGTATAGTCCAGGGGACCGCTAACTATGGCTACACCTTC.